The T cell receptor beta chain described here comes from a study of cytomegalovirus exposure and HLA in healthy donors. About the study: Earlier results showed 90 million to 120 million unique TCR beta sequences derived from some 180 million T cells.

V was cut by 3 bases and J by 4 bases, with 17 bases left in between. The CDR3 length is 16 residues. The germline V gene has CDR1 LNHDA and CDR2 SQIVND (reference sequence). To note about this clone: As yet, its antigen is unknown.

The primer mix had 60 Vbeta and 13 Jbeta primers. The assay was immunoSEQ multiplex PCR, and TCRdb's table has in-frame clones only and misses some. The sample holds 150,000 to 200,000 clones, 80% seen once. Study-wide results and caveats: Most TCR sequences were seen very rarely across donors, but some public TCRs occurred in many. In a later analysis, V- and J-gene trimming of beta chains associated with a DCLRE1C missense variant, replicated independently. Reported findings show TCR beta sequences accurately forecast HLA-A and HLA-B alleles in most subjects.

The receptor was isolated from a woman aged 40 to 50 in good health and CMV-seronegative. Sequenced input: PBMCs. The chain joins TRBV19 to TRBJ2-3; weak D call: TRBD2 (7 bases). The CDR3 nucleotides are TGTGCCAGTAGTATGGTGGTGGGGGGGGGCGCAGATACGCAGTATTTT. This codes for CASSMVVGGGADTQYF.